The 21 T cell receptor beta chains presented below share a single source sample, sequenced in a study of shared clonotypes between healthy human individuals. Selected positively for CCR7 and CD45RO-negative, naive CD8 cells excluded terminally differentiated effector memory CD45RA+ cells. Data came from immunoSEQ multiplex PCR; TCRdb stores just in-frame clones and leaves some out. The sample includes about 2 million clones, about 95% seen only once; the top ten take around 1%. The material sequenced was naive CD8+ T cells sorted from blood. The receptors stem from a man aged 18 to 35 in good health.

This rearrangement joins TRBV7-3 to TRBJ2-5; 7 nucleotides agree with TRBD2. This CDR3 has 15 residues. Looked up from germline, CDR1 is SGHTA and CDR2 is FQGTGA. Losses at the gene ends were 5 bases for V and 5 bases for J; bases not matched to a gene: 11. The DNA for the CDR3 is TGTGCCAGCAGCGCCTACGGGACTACTGGGGAGACCCAGTACTTC. Translated, it gives CASSAYGTTGETQYF.

This clone was observed a few times. This CDR3 is also generated by other DNA sequences in the sample. The chain has TRBV7-9 and TRBJ2-1; D unclear. This CDR3 contains 12 residues. Germline V CDR1 and CDR2: SEHNR, FQNEAQ (reference sequence). Trimming cost V 1 base and J 7 bases, with 5 bases left between them. CDR3 sequence: CASSLGENEQFF. CDR3 bases: TGTGCCAGCAGCTTAGGAGAGAATGAGCAGTTCTTC.

This chain's CDR3 is CASSFGRPNTEAFF. CDR3 DNA sequence: TGTGCCAGCAGCTTCGGCAGACCAAACACTGAAGCTTTCTTT. V gene TRBV7-9 combines with J gene TRBJ1-1; no definite D call. The CDR3 has 14 residues. V was trimmed by 3 bases and J by 2 bases, leaving 10 bases between them. Per the germline V gene, CDR1 is SEHNR and CDR2 is FQNEAQ (reference sequence).

The genes are TRBV4-1 and TRBJ2-5, with 10 bases matching TRBD1. Germline V CDR1 and CDR2: MGHRA, YSYEKL. This CDR3 has 16 amino acids. V lost 4 bases, J lost 1 base, and 6 bases stayed unmatched. CDR3 coding DNA: TGCGCCAGCAGCCCAGCCGGGACAGGGGCCCAAGAGACCCAGTACTTC. Translating it yields CASSPAGTGAQETQYF.

The table lists this clone with a few counts. J is TRBJ2-7 and V is TRBV27; 11 bases line up with TRBD1. V dropped 4 bases and J dropped 3; count of bases not matched to a gene: 2. The CDR3 runs to 14 residues. Germline CDR1 is MNHEY and CDR2 is SMNVEV (reference sequence). CDR3 residues: CASSWGTGGYEQYF. CDR3 in DNA: TGTGCCAGCAGTTGGGGGACAGGGGGCTACGAGCAGTACTTC.

The V and J genes are TRBV18 and TRBJ2-7; TRBD2 matches 9 bases. Trimming took 3 bases from V and 2 from J; bases not matched to a gene: 17. The CDR3 totals 19 residues. CDR1 KGHSH and CDR2 LQKENI come from the germline V gene. The DNA for the CDR3 is TGTGCCAGCTCACCTACTCCGGGACTAGCTGAAACGCAAGCCTACGAGCAGTACTTC. Residues: CASSPTPGLAETQAYEQYF.

This chain links TRBV13 with TRBJ1-1; D not certain. V was trimmed by 4 bases and J by 1 base, leaving 10 bases between them. Germline V gene sequence: CDR1 PRHDT, CDR2 FYEKMQ (reference sequence). CDR3 length: 14 amino acids. This CDR3 is CASSSLEGNTEAFF. CDR3 DNA sequence: TGTGCCAGCAGCTCCCTGGAGGGGAACACTGAAGCTTTCTTT. Full variable domain (rest looked up from reference TRBV13 and TRBJ1-1): AAGVIQSPRHLIKEKRETATLKCYPIPRHDTVYWYQQGPGQDPQFLISFYEKMQSDKGSIPDRFSAQQFSDYHSELNMSSLELGDSALYFCASSSLEGNTEAFFGQGTRLTVV.

In DNA form, the CDR3 reads TGCGCCAGCAGAGGGGTGGGGGGCGGCCAGCCCCAGCATTTT. Its translation is CASRGVGGGQPQHF. V and J are TRBV23-1 and TRBJ1-5; D is possibly TRBD1 (6 bases). TRBV23-1 is an ORF for which the function is uncertain. Trimming removed 6 bases at V and 7 bases at J, with 16 bases between. The CDR3 has 14 residues.

The table lists this clone with a count of one. This chain links TRBV9 with TRBJ1-3; D not resolved. CDR3 length: 18 amino acids. Germline CDR1 SGDLS, CDR2 YYNGEE. Trimming shortened V by 2 bases and J by 0 bases, and 18 bases separated the two germline ends. CDR3 DNA: TGTGCCAGCAGCGTTTATGAGGCCAGATCGAGCTCTGGAAACACCATATATTTT. Protein product: CASSVYEARSSSGNTIYF.

The chain combines TRBV9 with TRBJ1-1; weak D call: TRBD1 (6 bases). With 0 bases removed from V and 11 bases from J, the gap between germline ends came to 14 bases. Germline assignment: CDR1 SGDLS and CDR2 YYNGEE. The CDR3 consists of 13 residues. Here the CDR3 reads CASSVGDTWEAFF. Written as DNA, the CDR3 is TGTGCCAGCAGCGTAGGGGACACTTGGGAGGCTTTCTTT.

Worth noting for this clone: The same CDR3 arises from other DNA sequences in this sample as well. The V and J genes are TRBV5-4 and TRBJ2-2; the D is unclear. The CDR3 is 12 amino acids. Per germline, CDR1 SGHNT and CDR2 YYREEE (reference sequence). V lost 3 bases and J lost 4, with 4 bases in between. The CDR3 region is CASSSGTGELFF. In nucleotides, the CDR3 is TGTGCCAGCAGCTCAGGCACCGGGGAGCTGTTTTTT.

The rearrangement uses TRBV6-5 and TRBJ1-5; D is ambiguous. Germline CDR1 and CDR2: MNHEY and SVGAGI. The CDR3 is 15 amino acids. V dropped 6 bases and J dropped 5 bases, with 17 bases sitting between them. CDR3 region: CASSADGLIYQPQHF. CDR3 DNA sequence: TGTGCCAGCAGCGCGGACGGTCTAATCTATCAGCCCCAGCATTTT.

The V gene is TRBV6-1, the J gene TRBJ2-7; 7 nucleotides align to TRBD1. Germline values: CDR1 MNHNS, CDR2 SASEGT. The CDR3 length is 13 residues. J was trimmed by 2 bases and V by 6 bases; bases with no gene match: 4. The CDR3 bases are TGTGCCAGCAGCGGGACAGCACCCTACGAGCAGTACTTC. Its protein product is CASSGTAPYEQYF.

The chain couples TRBV7-9 to TRBJ2-1; unclear D gene. CDR1 and CDR2 from the germline V gene are SEHNR and FQNEAQ (reference sequence). This CDR3 is built from 15 residues. V was shortened by 5 bases and J by 5 bases, with 16 bases between the two germline ends. The CDR3 is CASSPAIGRHNEQFF. The DNA of the CDR3 is TGTGCCAGCAGCCCAGCAATAGGGCGGCACAATGAGCAGTTCTTC.

J is TRBJ2-7 and V is TRBV27, with TRBD2 matching over 11 bases. Germline CDR1 MNHEY, CDR2 SMNVEV (reference sequence). The J segment lost 4 bases and the V segment lost 8 bases, leaving 10 bases of the junction unmatched. CDR3 length equals 15 residues. CDR3: CASAPGTSGLYEQYF. The CDR3 DNA follows: TGTGCCAGCGCCCCGGGGACTAGCGGCCTATACGAGCAGTACTTC.

The CDR3 spells CASGHGAGSYEQYF. CDR3 sequence (DNA): TGTGCTAGTGGTCATGGAGCAGGCTCCTACGAGCAGTACTTC. V gene TRBV12-5 combines with J gene TRBJ2-7; no clear D gene. The V and J ends lost 5 bases and 0 bases respectively, with 11 bases between them. Germline-derived CDR1 and CDR2 are LGHNT and FRNRAP. The CDR3 has 14 amino acids.

The chain combines TRBV28 with TRBJ2-5, with D tentatively TRBD2 (5 bases). The CDR3 sequence is 14 residues long. The V end was cut by 1 base, the J end by 3 bases, with 9 bases between. Germline values: CDR1 MDHEN, CDR2 SYDVKM. CDR3 nucleotides: TGTGCCAGCAGTTTATTGGCGGAGGAAGAGACCCAGTACTTC. Translation gives CASSLLAEEETQYF. The full variable domain, in which reference TRBV28 and TRBJ2-5 provide the parts outside the CDR3, is DVKVTQSSRYLVKRTGEKVFLECVQDMDHENMFWYRQDPGLGLRLIYFSYDVKMKEKGDIPEGYSVSREKKERFSLILESASTNQTSMYLCASSLLAEEETQYFGPGTRLLVL.

A few counts support this clone. Other DNA sequences in this specimen translate into the identical CDR3. CDR3 bases: TGCGCCAGCAGCCAAGGCAGGGACTACGAGCAGTACTTC. It specifies CASSQGRDYEQYF. The chain uses TRBV4-1 and TRBJ2-7, with a possible D match to TRBD1 (5 bases). Trimming removed 1 base from V and 3 bases from J, with 7 bases in between. This CDR3 contains 13 residues. Germline V gives CDR1 MGHRA, CDR2 YSYEKL.

Details on this clone: This specimen includes other DNA sequences encoding the same CDR3. This rearrangement joins TRBV27 to TRBJ1-5; possibly TRBD1 for D (6 bases). The CDR3 has 15 residues. V dropped 0 bases and J dropped 6 bases, with 12 bases sitting between them. Germline CDR1 is MNHEY and CDR2 is SMNVEV (reference sequence). The DNA for the CDR3 is TGTGCCAGCAGTTTATCGGGGGGCCTAGGTCAGCCCCAGCATTTT. It encodes CASSLSGGLGQPQHF.

The gene calls are TRBV4-3 and TRBJ1-1, with 7 positions matching TRBD1. The ends lost 5 bases at V and 5 bases at J; junction bases unmatched: 8. CDR1 and CDR2 (germline): LGHNA, YSLEER. The CDR3 is 14 amino acids. The CDR3 DNA reads as TGCGCCAGCAGCTACGGACAGGTGGGGACTGAAGCTTTCTTT. This encodes CASSYGQVGTEAFF.

This chain connects TRBV2 to TRBJ2-7; tentative D call: TRBD1 (5 bases). This CDR3 region has 14 residues. The germline gives CDR1 SNHLY, CDR2 FYNNEI. Trimming removed 7 bases at V and 5 bases at J, with 18 bases between. For the CDR3, the DNA is TGTGCCAGCAACCAGGGCGTTGTCCCGCACGAGCAGTACTTC. Translation gives CASNQGVVPHEQYF.